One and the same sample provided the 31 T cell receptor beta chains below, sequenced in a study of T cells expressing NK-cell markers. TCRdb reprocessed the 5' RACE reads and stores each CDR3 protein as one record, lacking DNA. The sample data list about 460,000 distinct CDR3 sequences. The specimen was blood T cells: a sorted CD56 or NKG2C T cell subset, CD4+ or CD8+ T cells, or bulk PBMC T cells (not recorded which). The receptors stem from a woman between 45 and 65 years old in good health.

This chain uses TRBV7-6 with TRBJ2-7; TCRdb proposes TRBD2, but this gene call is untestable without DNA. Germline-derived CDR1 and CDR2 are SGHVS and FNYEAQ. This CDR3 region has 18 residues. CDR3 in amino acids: CASSLGPVRAGRGDEQYF.

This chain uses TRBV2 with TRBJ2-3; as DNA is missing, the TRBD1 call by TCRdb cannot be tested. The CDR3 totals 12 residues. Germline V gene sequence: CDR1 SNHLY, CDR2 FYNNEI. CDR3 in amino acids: CASAGNADTQYF.

The CDR3 loop is CASSSVIGPGQGYTEAFF. V usage is TRBV12-3 or TRBV12-4 and J usage is TRBJ1-1; TCRdb calls TRBD1, which cannot be checked without DNA. This CDR3 is built from 18 residues.

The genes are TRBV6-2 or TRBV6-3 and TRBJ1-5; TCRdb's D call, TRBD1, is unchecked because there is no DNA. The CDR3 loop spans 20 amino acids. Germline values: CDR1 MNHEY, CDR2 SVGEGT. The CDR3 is CASSYARSGTGWESNQPQHF.

The CDR3: CASGAGAGTDTQYF. This rearrangement joins TRBV12-3 or TRBV12-4 to TRBJ2-3; checking the TCRdb D call of TRBD2 is not possible without DNA. CDR3 length: 14 residues.

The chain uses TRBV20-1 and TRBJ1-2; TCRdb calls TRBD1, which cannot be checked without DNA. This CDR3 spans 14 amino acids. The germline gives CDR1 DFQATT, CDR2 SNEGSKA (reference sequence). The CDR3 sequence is CSASIAQGAAGYTF.

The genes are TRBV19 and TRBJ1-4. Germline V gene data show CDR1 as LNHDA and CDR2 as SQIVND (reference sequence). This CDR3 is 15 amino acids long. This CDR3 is CASSINGETNEKLFF. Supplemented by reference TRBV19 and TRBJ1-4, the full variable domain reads DGGITQSPKYLFRKEGQNVTLSCEQNLNHDAMYWYRQDPGQGLRLIYYSQIVNDFQKGDIAEGYSVSREKKESFPLTVTSAQKNPTAFYLCASSINGETNEKLFFGSGTQLSVL.

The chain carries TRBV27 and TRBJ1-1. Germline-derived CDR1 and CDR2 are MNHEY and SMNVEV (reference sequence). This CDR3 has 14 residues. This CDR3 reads CASRSGTASKEAFF.

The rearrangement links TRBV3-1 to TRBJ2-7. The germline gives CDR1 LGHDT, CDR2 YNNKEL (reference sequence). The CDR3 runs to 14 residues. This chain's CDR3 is CASSQDQASYEQYF.

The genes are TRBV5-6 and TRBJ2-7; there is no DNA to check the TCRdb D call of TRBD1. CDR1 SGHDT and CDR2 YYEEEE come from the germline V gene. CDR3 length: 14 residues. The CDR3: CASSRRGIVYEQYF.

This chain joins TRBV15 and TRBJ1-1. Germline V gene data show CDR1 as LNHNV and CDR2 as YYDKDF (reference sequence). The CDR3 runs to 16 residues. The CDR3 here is CATSSGMDFTENEAFF.

The CDR3 loop is CASSIGWGLEQYF. The V call is TRBV7-2, the J call TRBJ2-7; no DNA is available, so the TRBD1 call from TCRdb remains unchecked. The CDR3 covers 13 residues. CDR1 and CDR2 (germline): SGHTA, FQGNSA.

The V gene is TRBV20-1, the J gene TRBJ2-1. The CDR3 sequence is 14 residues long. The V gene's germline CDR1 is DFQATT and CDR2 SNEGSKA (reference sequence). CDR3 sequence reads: CSARETLAYNEQFF.

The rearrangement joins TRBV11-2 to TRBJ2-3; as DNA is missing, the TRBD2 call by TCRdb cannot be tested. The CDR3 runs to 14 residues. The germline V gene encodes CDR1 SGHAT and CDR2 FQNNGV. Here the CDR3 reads CASSLGAAGDTQYF.

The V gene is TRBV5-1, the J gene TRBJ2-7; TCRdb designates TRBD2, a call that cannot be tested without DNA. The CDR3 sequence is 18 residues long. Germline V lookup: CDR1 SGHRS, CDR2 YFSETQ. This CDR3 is CASSSSRSSLSRSYEQYF.

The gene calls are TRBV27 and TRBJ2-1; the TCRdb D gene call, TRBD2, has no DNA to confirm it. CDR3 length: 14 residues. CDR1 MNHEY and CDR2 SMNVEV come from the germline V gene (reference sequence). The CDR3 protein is CASRERITYNEQFF.

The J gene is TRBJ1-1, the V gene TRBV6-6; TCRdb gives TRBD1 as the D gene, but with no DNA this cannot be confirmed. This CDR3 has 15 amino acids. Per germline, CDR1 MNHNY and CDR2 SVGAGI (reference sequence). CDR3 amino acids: CASSTLGRVDTEAFF.

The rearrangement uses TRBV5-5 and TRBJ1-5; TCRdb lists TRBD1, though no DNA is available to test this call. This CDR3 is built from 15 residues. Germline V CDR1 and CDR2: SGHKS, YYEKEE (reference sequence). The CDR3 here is CASSLGDRSNQPQHF.

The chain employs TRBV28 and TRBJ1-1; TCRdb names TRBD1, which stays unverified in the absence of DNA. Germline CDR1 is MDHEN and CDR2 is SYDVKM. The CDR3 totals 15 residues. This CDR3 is CASSFFSTGKTEAFF.

The CDR3 is CASSPPGPNEKLFF. The genes are TRBV27 and TRBJ1-4; TCRdb lists TRBD1, though no DNA is available to test this call. The CDR3 has 14 residues. CDR1 is MNHEY and CDR2 is SMNVEV in the germline V gene (reference sequence). The full variable domain, in which reference TRBV27 and TRBJ1-4 provide the parts outside the CDR3, is EAQVTQNPRYLITVTGKKLTVTCSQNMNHEYMSWYRQDPGLGLRQIYYSMNVEVTDKGDVPEGYKVSRKEKRNFPLILESPSPNQTSLYFCASSPPGPNEKLFFGSGTQLSVL.

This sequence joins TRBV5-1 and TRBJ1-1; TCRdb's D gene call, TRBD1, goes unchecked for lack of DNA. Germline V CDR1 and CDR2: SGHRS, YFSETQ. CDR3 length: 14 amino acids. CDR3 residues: CASSVGGQNTEAFF. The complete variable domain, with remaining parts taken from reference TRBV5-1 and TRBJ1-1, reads KAGVTQTPRYLIKTRGQQVTLSCSPISGHRSVSWYQQTPGQGLQFLFEYFSETQRNKGNFPGRFSGRQFSNSRSEMNVSTLELGDSALYLCASSVGGQNTEAFFGQGTRLTVV.

CDR3 amino acids: CASSYAHRQGIQETQYF. The chain carries TRBV6-6 and TRBJ2-5; TCRdb's D call, TRBD1, is unchecked because there is no DNA. In germline, CDR1 is MNHNY, CDR2 SVGAGI (reference sequence). CDR3 length: 17 residues.

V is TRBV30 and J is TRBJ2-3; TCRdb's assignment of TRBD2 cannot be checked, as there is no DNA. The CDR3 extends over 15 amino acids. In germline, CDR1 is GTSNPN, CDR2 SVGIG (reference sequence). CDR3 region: CAWSTGLALTDTQYF.

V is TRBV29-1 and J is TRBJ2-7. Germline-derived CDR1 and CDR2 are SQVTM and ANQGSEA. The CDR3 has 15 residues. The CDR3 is CSVKAGGGSSYEQYF.

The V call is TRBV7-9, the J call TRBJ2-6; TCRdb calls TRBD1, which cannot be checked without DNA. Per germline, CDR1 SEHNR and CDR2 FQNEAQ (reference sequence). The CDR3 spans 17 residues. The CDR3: CASSPGTGGPGANVLTF.

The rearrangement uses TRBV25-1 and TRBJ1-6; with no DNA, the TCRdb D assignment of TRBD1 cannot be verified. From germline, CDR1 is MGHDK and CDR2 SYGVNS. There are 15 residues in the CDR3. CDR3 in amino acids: CASSEDRAYNSPLHF.

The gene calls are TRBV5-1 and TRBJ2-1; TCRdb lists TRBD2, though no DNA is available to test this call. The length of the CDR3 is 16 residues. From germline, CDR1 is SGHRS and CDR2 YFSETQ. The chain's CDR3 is CASSLLPGLAYNEQFF.

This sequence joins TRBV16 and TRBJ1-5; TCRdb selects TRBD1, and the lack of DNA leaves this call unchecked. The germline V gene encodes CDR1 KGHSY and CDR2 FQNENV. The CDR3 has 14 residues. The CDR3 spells CASSHRGLNQPQHF.

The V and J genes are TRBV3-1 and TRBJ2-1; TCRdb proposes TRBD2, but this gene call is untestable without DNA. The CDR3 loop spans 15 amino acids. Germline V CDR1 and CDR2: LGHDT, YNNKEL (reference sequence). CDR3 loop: CASSQDWAGGNEQFF.

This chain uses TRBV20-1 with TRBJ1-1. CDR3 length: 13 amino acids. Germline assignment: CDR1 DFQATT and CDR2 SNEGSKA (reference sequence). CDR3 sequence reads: CSAQGGRRTEAFF.

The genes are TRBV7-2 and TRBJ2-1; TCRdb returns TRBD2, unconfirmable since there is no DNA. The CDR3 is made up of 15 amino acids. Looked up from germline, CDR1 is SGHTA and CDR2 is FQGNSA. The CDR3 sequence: CASSPGTSGSVLQFF.